A single T cell receptor (beta chain) is shown here with its context. The data stem from a study of blood T cell repertoires in COVID-19. The V gene's germline CDR1 is SEHNR and CDR2 FQNEAQ (reference sequence). This CDR3 region has 16 residues. V was pared by 5 bases and J by 5 bases, with 7 bases of the junction left unmatched. Some clones are missing from TCRdb's copy, which holds only in-frame ones; the method was immunoSEQ multiplex PCR. Counted here are about 360,000 clones, more than 75% occurring once; the ten biggest clones make up 3%. The sequencing input was peripheral blood. The chain carries TRBV7-9 and TRBJ2-5; 14 nucleotides match TRBD2. The clonotype comes from a human donor in a cohort sampled during active COVID-19. CDR3 sequence reads: CASSKTSGGERETQYF. The CDR3 bases are TGTGCCAGCAGCAAGACTAGCGGGGGGGAAAGGGAGACCCAGTACTTC.